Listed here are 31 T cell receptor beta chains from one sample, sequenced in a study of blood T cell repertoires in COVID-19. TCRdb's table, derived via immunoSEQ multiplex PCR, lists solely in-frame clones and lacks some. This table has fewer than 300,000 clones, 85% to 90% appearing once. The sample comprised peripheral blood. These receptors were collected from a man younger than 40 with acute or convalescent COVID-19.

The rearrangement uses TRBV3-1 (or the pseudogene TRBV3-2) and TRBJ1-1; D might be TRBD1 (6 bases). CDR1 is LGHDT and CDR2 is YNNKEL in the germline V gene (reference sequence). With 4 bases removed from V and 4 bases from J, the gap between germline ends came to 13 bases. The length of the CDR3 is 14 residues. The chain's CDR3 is CASSPRQEVTEAFF. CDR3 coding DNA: TGTGCCAGCAGCCCCAGACAGGAGGTCACTGAAGCTTTCTTT.

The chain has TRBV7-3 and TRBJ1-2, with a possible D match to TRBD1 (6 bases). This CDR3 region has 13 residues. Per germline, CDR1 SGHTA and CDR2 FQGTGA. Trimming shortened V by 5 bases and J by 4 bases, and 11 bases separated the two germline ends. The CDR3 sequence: CASSADRRYGYTF. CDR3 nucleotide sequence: TGTGCCAGCAGCGCGGACAGACGCTATGGCTACACCTTC. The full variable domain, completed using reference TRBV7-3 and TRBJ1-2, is GAGVSQTPSNKVTEKGKYVELRCDPISGHTALYWYRQSLGQGPEFLIYFQGTGAADDSGLPNDRFFAVRPEGSVSTLKIQRTERGDSAVYLCASSADRRYGYTFGSGTRLTVV.

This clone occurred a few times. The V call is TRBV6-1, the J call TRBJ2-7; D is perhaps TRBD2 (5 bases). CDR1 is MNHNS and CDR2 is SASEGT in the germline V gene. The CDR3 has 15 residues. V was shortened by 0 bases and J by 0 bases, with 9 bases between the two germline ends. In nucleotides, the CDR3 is TGTGCCAGCAGTGAAGCGGGAGACAACTCCTACGAGCAGTACTTC. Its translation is CASSEAGDNSYEQYF.

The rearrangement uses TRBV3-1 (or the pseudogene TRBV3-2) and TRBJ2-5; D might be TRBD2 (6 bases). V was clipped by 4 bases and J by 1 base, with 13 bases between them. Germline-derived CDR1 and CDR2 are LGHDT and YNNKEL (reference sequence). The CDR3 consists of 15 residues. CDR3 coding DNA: TGTGCCAGCAGCCGAGCCGTAGCGGTCCAAGAGACCCAGTACTTC. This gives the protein CASSRAVAVQETQYF.

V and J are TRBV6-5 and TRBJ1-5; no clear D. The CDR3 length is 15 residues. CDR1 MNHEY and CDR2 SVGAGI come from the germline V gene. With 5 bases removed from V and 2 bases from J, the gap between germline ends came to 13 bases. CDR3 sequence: CASSTVSAGNQPQHF. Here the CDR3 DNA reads TGTGCCAGCAGTACTGTATCAGCGGGCAATCAGCCCCAGCATTTT.

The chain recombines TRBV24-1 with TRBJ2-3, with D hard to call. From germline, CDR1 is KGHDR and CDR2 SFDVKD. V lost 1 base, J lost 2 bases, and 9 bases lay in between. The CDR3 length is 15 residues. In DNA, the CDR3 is TGTGCCACCAGTGATTTAGCCGAAGACACAGATACGCAGTATTTT. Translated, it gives CATSDLAEDTDTQYF.

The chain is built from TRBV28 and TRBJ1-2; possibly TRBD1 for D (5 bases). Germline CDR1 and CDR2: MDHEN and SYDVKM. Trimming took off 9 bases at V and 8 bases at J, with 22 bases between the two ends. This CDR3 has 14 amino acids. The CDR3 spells CASKVGQGTYGYTF. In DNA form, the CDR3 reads TGTGCCAGTAAGGTGGGCCAGGGTACCTACGGCTACACCTTC.

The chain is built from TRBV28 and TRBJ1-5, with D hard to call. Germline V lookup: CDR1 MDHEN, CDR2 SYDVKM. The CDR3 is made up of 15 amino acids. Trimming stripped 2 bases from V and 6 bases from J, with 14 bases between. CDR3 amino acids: CASSLSRLSSQPQHF. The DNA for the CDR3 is TGTGCCAGCAGTTTAAGTCGCCTAAGTAGTCAGCCCCAGCATTTT.

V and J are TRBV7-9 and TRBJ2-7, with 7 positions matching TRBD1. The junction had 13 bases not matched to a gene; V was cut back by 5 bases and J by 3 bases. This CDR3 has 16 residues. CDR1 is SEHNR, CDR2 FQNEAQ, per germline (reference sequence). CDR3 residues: CASSPPRGQVYYEQYF. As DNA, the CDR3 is TGTGCCAGCAGCCCTCCCCGAGGACAGGTCTACTACGAGCAGTACTTC.

CDR3 sequence: CASTGVNTGELFF. The CDR3 region has the DNA TGTGCCAGCACGGGGGTGAACACCGGGGAGCTGTTTTTT. The V gene is TRBV2, the J gene TRBJ2-2; the D gene is possibly TRBD2 (6 bases). Trimming removed 7 bases from V and 1 base from J, with 7 bases in between. The CDR3 runs 13 residues. Germline V gene data show CDR1 as SNHLY and CDR2 as FYNNEI.

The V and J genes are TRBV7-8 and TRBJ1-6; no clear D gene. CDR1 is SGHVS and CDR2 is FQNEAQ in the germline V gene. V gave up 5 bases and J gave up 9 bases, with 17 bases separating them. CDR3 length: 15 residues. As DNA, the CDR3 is TGTGCCAGCAGCGAACCCGGGGTTTTAGGTTCACCCCTCCACTTT. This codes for CASSEPGVLGSPLHF.

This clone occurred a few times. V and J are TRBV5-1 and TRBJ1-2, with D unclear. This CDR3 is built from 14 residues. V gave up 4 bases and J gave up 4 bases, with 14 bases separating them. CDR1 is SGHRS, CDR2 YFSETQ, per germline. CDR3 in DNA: TGCGCCAGCAGCCGCTCTGACACCATCTATGGCTACACCTTC. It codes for CASSRSDTIYGYTF.

The CDR3 coding sequence is TGTGCCAGCAGCTTGACAGGGACGAACACCGGGGAGCTGTTTTTT. Translated: CASSLTGTNTGELFF. The V and J genes are TRBV7-6 and TRBJ2-2; 7 positions match TRBD1. CDR1 and CDR2 (germline): SGHVS, FNYEAQ. The CDR3 sequence is 15 residues long. V dropped 3 bases and J dropped 0; count of bases not matched to a gene: 1.

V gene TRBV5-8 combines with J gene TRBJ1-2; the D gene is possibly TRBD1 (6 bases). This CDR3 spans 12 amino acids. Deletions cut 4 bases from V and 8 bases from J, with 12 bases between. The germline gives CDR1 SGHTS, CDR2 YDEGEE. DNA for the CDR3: TGTGCCAGCAGCCCCGGGACATTGGGCTACACCTTC. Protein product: CASSPGTLGYTF.

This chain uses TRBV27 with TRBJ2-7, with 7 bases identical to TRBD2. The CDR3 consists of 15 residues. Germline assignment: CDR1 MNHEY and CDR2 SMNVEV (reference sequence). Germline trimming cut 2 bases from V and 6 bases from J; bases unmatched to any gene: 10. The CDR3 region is CASSLTPGTNGEQYF. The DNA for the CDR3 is TGTGCCAGCAGTTTAACCCCCGGGACTAATGGCGAGCAGTACTTC.

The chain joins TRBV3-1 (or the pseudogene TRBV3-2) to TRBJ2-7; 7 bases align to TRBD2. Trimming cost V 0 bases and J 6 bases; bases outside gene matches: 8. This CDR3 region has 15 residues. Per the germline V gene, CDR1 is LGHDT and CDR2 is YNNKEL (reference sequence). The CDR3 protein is CASSQDQRDYSEQYF. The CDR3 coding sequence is TGTGCCAGCAGCCAAGACCAGCGGGACTACAGCGAGCAGTACTTC.

This CDR3 is CASSSFSGGGNTEAFF. Written as DNA, the CDR3 is TGCGCCAGCAGCTCCTTCTCAGGGGGCGGGAACACTGAAGCTTTCTTT. The V and J genes are TRBV5-1 and TRBJ1-1; 8 nucleotides line up with TRBD1. After removal of 3 bases from V and 1 base from J, the junction contained 8 bases not matched to a gene. In germline, CDR1 is SGHRS, CDR2 YFSETQ. CDR3 length: 16 residues.

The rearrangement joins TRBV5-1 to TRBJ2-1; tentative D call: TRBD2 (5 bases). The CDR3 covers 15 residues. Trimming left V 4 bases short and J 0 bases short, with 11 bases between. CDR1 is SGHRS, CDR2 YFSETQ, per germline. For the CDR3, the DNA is TGCGCCAGCAGCAGAGCGGACCCCTCCTACAATGAGCAGTTCTTC. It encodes CASSRADPSYNEQFF. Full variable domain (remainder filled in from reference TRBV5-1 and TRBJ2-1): KAGVTQTPRYLIKTRGQQVTLSCSPISGHRSVSWYQQTPGQGLQFLFEYFSETQRNKGNFPGRFSGRQFSNSRSEMNVSTLELGDSALYLCASSRADPSYNEQFFGPGTRLTVL.

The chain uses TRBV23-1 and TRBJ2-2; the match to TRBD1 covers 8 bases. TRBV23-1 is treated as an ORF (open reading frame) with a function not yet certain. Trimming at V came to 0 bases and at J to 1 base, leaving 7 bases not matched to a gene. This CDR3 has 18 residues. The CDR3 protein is CASSQSMAGQVNTGELFF. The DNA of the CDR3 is TGCGCCAGCAGTCAATCTATGGCGGGACAGGTGAACACCGGGGAGCTGTTTTTT.

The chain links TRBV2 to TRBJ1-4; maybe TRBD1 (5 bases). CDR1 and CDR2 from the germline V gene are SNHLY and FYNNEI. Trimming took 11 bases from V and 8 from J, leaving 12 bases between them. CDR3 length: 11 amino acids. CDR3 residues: CARQWGEKLFF. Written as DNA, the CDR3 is TGTGCCCGCCAGTGGGGCGAAAAACTGTTTTTT. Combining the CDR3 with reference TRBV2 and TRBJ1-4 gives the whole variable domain EPEVTQTPSHQVTQMGQEVILRCVPISNHLYFYWYRQILGQKVEFLVSFYNNEISEKSEIFDDQFSVERPDGSNFTLKIRSTKLEDSAMYFCARQWGEKLFFGSGTQLSVL.

The CDR3 DNA reads as TGTGCCAGTAGTCTCACCGGGACACAAAATCAGCCCCAGCATTTT. This codes for CASSLTGTQNQPQHF. J is TRBJ1-5 and V is TRBV19, with TRBD1 as a possible D gene (6 bases). V lost 5 bases and J lost 4, with 15 bases in between. CDR1 and CDR2 from the germline V gene are LNHDA and SQIVND (reference sequence). This CDR3 region has 15 residues.

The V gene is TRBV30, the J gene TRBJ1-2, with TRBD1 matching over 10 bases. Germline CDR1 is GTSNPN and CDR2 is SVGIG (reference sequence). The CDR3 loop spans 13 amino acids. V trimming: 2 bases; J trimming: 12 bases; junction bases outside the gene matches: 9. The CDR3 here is CAWSPLGTGVDTF. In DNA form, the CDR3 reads TGTGCCTGGAGTCCTCTTGGGACAGGGGTGGACACCTTC.

CDR3 sequence reads: CASSLGVAGGYEQYF. CDR3 in DNA: TGCGCCAGCAGCTTAGGGGTAGCGGGGGGCTACGAGCAGTACTTC. V gene TRBV5-1 combines with J gene TRBJ2-7, with TRBD2 matching 10 bases. The V gene end was trimmed by 2 bases and the J gene end by 3 bases; junction bases not matched to a gene: 5. The CDR3 has 15 residues. Germline V lookup: CDR1 SGHRS, CDR2 YFSETQ.

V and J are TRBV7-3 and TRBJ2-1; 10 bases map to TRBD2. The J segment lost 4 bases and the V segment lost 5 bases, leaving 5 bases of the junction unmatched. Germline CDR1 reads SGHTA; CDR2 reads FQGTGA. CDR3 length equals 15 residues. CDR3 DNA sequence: TGTGCCAGCAGCCCCCGACTAGCGGGTTACAATGAGCAGTTCTTC. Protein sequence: CASSPRLAGYNEQFF.

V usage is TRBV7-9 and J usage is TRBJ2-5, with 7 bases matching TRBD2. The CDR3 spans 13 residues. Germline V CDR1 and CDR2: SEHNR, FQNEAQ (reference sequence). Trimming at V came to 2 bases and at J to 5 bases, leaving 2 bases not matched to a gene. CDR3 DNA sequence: TGTGCCAGCAGCTTACCAGCGGGGGAGACCCAGTACTTC. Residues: CASSLPAGETQYF.

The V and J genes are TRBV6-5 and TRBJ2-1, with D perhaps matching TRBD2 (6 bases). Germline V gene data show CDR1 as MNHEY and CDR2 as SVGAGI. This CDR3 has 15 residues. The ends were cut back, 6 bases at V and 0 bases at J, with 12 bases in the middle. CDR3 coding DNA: TGTGCCAGCAGCGGAGGGGAGAGCTCCTACAATGAGCAGTTCTTC. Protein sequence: CASSGGESSYNEQFF.

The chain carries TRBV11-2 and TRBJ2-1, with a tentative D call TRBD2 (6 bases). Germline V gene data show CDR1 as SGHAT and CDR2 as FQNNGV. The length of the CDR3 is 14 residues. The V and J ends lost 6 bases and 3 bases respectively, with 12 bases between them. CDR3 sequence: CASRSGRDYNEQFF. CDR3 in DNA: TGTGCCAGCAGGTCGGGGCGGGACTACAATGAGCAGTTCTTC. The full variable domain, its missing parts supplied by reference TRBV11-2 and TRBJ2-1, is EAGVAQSPRYKIIEKRQSVAFWCNPISGHATLYWYQQILGQGPKLLIQFQNNGVVDDSQLPKDRFSAERLKGVDSTLKIQPAKLEDSAVYLCASRSGRDYNEQFFGPGTRLTVL.

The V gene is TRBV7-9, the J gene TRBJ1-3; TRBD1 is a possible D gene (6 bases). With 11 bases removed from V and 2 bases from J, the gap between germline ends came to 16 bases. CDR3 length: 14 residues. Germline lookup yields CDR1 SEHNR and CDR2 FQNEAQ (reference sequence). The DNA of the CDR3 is TGTGCCGGGACCCAGGGGACCCCTGGAAACACCATATATTTT. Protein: CAGTQGTPGNTIYF.

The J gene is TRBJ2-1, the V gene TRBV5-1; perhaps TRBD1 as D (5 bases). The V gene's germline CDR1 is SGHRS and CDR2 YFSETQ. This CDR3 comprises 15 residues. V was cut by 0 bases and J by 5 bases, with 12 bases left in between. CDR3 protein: CASSLAGKGNNEQFF. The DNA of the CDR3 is TGCGCCAGCAGCTTGGCAGGGAAGGGTAACAATGAGCAGTTCTTC.

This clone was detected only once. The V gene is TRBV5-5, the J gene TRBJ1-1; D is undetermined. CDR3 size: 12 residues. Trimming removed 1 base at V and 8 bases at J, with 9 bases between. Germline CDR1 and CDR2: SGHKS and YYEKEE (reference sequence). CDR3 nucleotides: TGTGCCAGCAGCTTGTCGGGAGGGGAAGCTTTCTTT. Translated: CASSLSGGEAFF.

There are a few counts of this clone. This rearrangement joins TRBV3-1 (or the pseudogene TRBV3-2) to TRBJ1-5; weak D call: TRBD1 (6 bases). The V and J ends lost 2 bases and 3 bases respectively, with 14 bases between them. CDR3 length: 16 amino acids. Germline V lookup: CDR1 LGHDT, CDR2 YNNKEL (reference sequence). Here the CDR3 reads CASSQTKTGPNQPQHF. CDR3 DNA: TGTGCCAGCAGCCAAACTAAGACAGGTCCCAATCAGCCCCAGCATTTT.